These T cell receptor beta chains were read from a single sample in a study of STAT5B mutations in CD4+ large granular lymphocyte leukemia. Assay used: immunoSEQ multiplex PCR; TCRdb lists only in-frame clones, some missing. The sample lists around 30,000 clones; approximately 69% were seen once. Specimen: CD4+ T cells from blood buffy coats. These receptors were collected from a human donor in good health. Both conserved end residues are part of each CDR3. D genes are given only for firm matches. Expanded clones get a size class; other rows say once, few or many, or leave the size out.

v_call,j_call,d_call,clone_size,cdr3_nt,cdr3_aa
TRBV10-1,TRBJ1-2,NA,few,TGCGCCAGCACCCCGCGAAGGGGGGTCTCCTATGGCTACACCTTC,CASTPRRGVSYGYTF
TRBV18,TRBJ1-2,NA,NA,TGTGCCAGCTCACCACCGGGGGGCTATGGCTACACCTTC,CASSPPGGYGYTF
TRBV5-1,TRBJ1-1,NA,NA,TGCGCCAGCAGCCTGCCGGGGCCTAACACTGAAGCTTTCTTT,CASSLPGPNTEAFF
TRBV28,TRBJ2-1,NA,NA,TGTGCCAGCAGTTCCACAGGGAGGCAGCAGTTCTTC,CASSSTGRQQFF
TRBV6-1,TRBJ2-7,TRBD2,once,TGTGCCAGCAGTGAGGGACTAGCGGGGGCCTACGAGCAGTACTTC,CASSEGLAGAYEQYF
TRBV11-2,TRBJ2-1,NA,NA,TGTGCCAGCACCCCCAGAAGCGGAAGGGACAATGAGCAGTTCTTC,CASTPRSGRDNEQFF
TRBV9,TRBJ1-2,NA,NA,TGTGCCAGCAGCGCCTCTGGCAGTAACTATGGCTACACCTTC,CASSASGSNYGYTF
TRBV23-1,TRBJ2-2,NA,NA,TGCGCCAGCATAGTTTCCACCGGGGAGCTGTTTTTT,CASIVSTGELFF
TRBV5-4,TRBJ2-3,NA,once,TGTGCCAGCAGCTTGGCCAGTGCTAGCACAGATACGCAGTATTTT,CASSLASASTDTQYF
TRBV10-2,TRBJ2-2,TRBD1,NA,TGCGCCAGCACCACCGTGGACAGGGACACCGGGGAGCTGTTTTTT,CASTTVDRDTGELFF
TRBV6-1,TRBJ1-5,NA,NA,TGTGCCAGCAGTGAAGAGATCAATCAGCCCCAGCATTTT,CASSEEINQPQHF
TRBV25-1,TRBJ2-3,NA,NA,TGTGCCAGCAGTGAACCGGGAAGGGATACGCAGTATTTT,CASSEPGRDTQYF
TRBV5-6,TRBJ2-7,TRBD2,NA,TGTGCCAGCAGCTTGGTTTCAAGGGGACTAGCGGGAGAGAACGAGCAGTACTTC,CASSLVSRGLAGENEQYF
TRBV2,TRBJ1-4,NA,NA,TGTGCCAGCACCCTACTTGGGGGCGGTGAAAAACTGTTTTTT,CASTLLGGGEKLFF
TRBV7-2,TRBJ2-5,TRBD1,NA,TGTGCCAGCAGCACCCGACAGGGAAGGGAGACCCAGTACTTC,CASSTRQGRETQYF
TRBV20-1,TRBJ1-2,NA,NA,TGCAGTGCTAGCTGGGGCTATGGCTACACCTTC,CSASWGYGYTF
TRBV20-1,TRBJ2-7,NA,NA,TGCAGTGCTAGAAAAGGGGAAGAGCAGTACTTC,CSARKGEEQYF
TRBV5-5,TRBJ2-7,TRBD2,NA,TGTGCCAGCAGCTTGGTAACTAGCGGGAGTATATACGAGCAGTACTTC,CASSLVTSGSIYEQYF
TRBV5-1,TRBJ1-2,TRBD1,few,TGCGCCAGCAGCCCTAGACAGGGCGGCTACACCTTC,CASSPRQGGYTF
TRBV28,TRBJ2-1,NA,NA,TGTGCCAGCAGGCCGGGCCTGTACAATGAGCAGTTCTTC,CASRPGLYNEQFF
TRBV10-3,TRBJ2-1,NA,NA,TGTGCCATCAGTTATGGGGGCGCGAGCGATGAGCAGTTCTTC,CAISYGGASDEQFF
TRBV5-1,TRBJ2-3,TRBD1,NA,TGCGCCAGCAGCTTGACAGGGGGCGCCCCGGATACGCAGTATTTT,CASSLTGGAPDTQYF
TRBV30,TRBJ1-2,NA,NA,TGTGCCTGGGGAGGACGTTTGGGGTTTAACTATGGCTACACCTTC,CAWGGRLGFNYGYTF
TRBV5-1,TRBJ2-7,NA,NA,TGCGCCAGCAGCTCACTACCCAGTAGCATCTACGAGCAGTACTTC,CASSSLPSSIYEQYF
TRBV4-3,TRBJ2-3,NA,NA,TGCGCCAGCAGCCGCGCCCCCAACAGTGTTTCAGATACGCAGTATTTT,CASSRAPNSVSDTQYF
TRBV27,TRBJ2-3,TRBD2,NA,TGTGCCAGCAGTGCTGGACTAGCGGGAGGACGGGAAGATACGCAGTATTTT,CASSAGLAGGREDTQYF
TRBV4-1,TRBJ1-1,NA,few,TGCGCCAGCAGCCAGCCAGGACGTTTTGAAGCTTTCTTT,CASSQPGRFEAFF
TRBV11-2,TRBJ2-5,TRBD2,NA,TGTGCCAGCAGCTTAGTGGGGGGTAGCGGGGGGAGCAGCGCGACCCAGTACTTC,CASSLVGGSGGSSATQYF
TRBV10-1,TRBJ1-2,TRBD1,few,TGCGCCAGCAGCCTCGACAGGGGCCATGGCTACACCTTC,CASSLDRGHGYTF
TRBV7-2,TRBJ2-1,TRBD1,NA,TGTGCCAGCAGCTCGCGACAGGGGAGCTCCTACAATGAGCAGTTCTTC,CASSSRQGSSYNEQFF
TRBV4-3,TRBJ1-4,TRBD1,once,TGCGCCAGCAGCCAAGAAACCGGGACAGGGCGTGAAAAACTGTTTTTT,CASSQETGTGREKLFF
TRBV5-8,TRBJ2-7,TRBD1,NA,TGTGCCAGCAGCTTGGTGACAGGGGGCTCCTACGAGCAGTACTTC,CASSLVTGGSYEQYF